This TCR beta chain was obtained from a study of T cell responses to AZD1222 COVID-19 vaccine. Regarding the study as a whole: It was only after the peak T cell response that any repertoires were sampled. Dominant CD4 TCR responses targeted spike regions 160-218 and 743-854.

Worth noting for this clone: Its target is not known.

Data came from immunoSEQ multiplex PCR; TCRdb stores just in-frame clones and leaves some out. The sample records some 120,000 clones, roughly 93% being singletons. CDR3 length: 16 residues. J gave up 5 bases and V 1 base, and 10 bases lay outside the gene matches. From germline, CDR1 is SGHVS and CDR2 FNYEAQ. Material: peripheral blood, obtained on day 0 of AZD1222 vaccination. The receptor was isolated from an adult in good health. The chain couples TRBV7-6 to TRBJ1-1; 7 bases map to TRBD1. The CDR3 reads CASSLGDPAGGTEAFF. CDR3 coding DNA: TGTGCCAGCAGCTTAGGTGACCCGGCAGGGGGGACTGAAGCTTTCTTT.